Following are 21 T cell receptor beta chains from one sample sequenced in a study of beta chain features in type 1 diabetes. Expressed TCRB transcripts got sequenced, as all isolated RNA was reverse transcribed. Generated by immunoSEQ multiplex PCR, the TCRdb table keeps only in-frame clones and is missing some. The sample carries fewer than 350,000 clones, around 20% recorded once. The sample comprised naive CD4+ T cells from blood. The receptors come from a woman younger than 35 in good health.

The rearrangement uses TRBV4-2 and TRBJ2-7; 12 bases fit TRBD2. Germline-derived CDR1 and CDR2 are LGHNA and YNFKEQ. V shed 6 bases and J 6 bases; nucleotides not matched to a gene: 15. CDR3 length: 17 amino acids. The CDR3 region has the DNA TGTGCCAGCAGGAACAATCTAGCGGGAGGGAGGGGCGGCGAGCAGTACTTC. It specifies CASRNNLAGGRGGEQYF.

The rearrangement joins TRBV30 to TRBJ2-5; TRBD2 is a possible D gene (5 bases). Germline V lookup: CDR1 GTSNPN, CDR2 SVGIG (reference sequence). CDR3 length: 11 residues. V was pared by 4 bases and J by 5 bases, with 8 bases between. The CDR3 DNA reads as TGTGCCTGGACCCAGCGGGAGACCCAGTACTTC. Translating gives CAWTQRETQYF.

This clone was seen only a few times. V and J are TRBV7-9 and TRBJ2-3, with D hard to call. Germline V lookup: CDR1 SEHNR, CDR2 FQNEAQ (reference sequence). The CDR3 runs to 13 residues. Between the trimmed V and J ends, which lost 2 bases and 3 bases, there was a span of 6 bases. CDR3 sequence: CASSLIGTDTQYF. CDR3 DNA sequence: TGTGCCAGCAGCTTAATCGGGACAGATACGCAGTATTTT.

This clone was detected a few times. The chain links TRBV30 to TRBJ2-2; possible D gene TRBD2, 5 bases. The germline gives CDR1 GTSNPN, CDR2 SVGIG (reference sequence). The CDR3 contains 14 residues. V lost 1 base and J 5 bases, leaving 11 bases between the germline ends. The CDR3 spells CAWSGERETGELFF. CDR3 DNA: TGTGCCTGGAGTGGAGAGAGGGAGACCGGGGAGCTGTTTTTT.

The chain uses TRBV11-2 and TRBJ1-1, with a weak D call TRBD1 (5 bases). The germline V and J ends were trimmed by 3 bases and 5 bases, with 13 bases remaining between them. The CDR3 is made up of 14 amino acids. The V gene's germline CDR1 is SGHAT and CDR2 FQNNGV. The DNA for the CDR3 is TGTGCCAGCAGCTTTAGATGGGGGGAGACTGAAGCTTTCTTT. Its translation: CASSFRWGETEAFF.

The chain employs TRBV5-4 and TRBJ2-7; no clear D gene. Trimming pared 0 bases from V and 0 bases from J, leaving 7 bases between. The CDR3 consists of 14 residues. Germline V gene lookup returns CDR1 SGHNT and CDR2 YYREEE (reference sequence). The DNA of the CDR3 is TGTGCCAGCAGCTTGGGGCAGATCTCCTACGAGCAGTACTTC. Protein sequence: CASSLGQISYEQYF.

This rearrangement joins TRBV9 to TRBJ2-1; the D is unclear. Germline CDR1 SGDLS, CDR2 YYNGEE. V lost 3 bases, J lost 5 bases, and 12 bases lay in between. CDR3 length: 14 residues. This chain's CDR3 is CASSAGNSNNEQFF. As DNA, the CDR3 is TGTGCCAGCAGCGCAGGTAATTCAAACAATGAGCAGTTCTTC. Combining the CDR3 with reference TRBV9 and TRBJ2-1 gives the whole variable domain DSGVTQTPKHLITATGQRVTLRCSPRSGDLSVYWYQQSLDQGLQFLIQYYNGEERAKGNILERFSAQQFPDLHSELNLSSLELGDSALYFCASSAGNSNNEQFFGPGTRLTVL.

This clone appeared a few times. The CDR3 spells CASSWRQAGEQYF. The CDR3 nucleotides read TGTGCCAGCAGCTGGAGACAGGCCGGCGAGCAGTACTTC. The chain uses TRBV11-2 and TRBJ2-7; a possible D gene is TRBD1 (6 bases). This CDR3 spans 13 amino acids. Germline V gene lookup returns CDR1 SGHAT and CDR2 FQNNGV. Trimming pared 4 bases from V and 6 bases from J, leaving 13 bases between.

The gene calls are TRBV19 and TRBJ2-1, with D possibly matching TRBD2 (6 bases). The V and J ends lost 8 bases and 4 bases respectively, with 18 bases between them. The CDR3 runs to 15 residues. Germline V gene sequence: CDR1 LNHDA, CDR2 SQIVND (reference sequence). This CDR3 is CASSPRDFDYNEQFF. The CDR3 region has the DNA TGTGCCAGTTCTCCCCGGGACTTCGATTACAATGAGCAGTTCTTC.

CDR3 protein: CASSLGREYEQYF. DNA of the CDR3: TGTGCCAGCAGCCTAGGAAGGGAGTACGAGCAGTACTTC. The J gene is TRBJ2-7, the V gene TRBV6-5; D might be TRBD2 (5 bases). From germline, CDR1 is MNHEY and CDR2 SVGAGI. Trimming removed 6 bases from V and 4 bases from J, with 13 bases in between. The length of the CDR3 is 13 residues.

J is TRBJ1-3 and V is TRBV13, with TRBD1 as a possible D gene (6 bases). CDR1 and CDR2 from the germline V gene are PRHDT and FYEKMQ (reference sequence). V lost 1 base, J lost 5 bases, and 12 bases lay in between. This CDR3 region has 15 residues. For the CDR3, the DNA is TGTGCCAGCAGCTTAGAGAGGGGGTCTAGAAACACCATATATTTT. This gives the protein CASSLERGSRNTIYF.

The chain carries TRBV28 and TRBJ2-1; TRBD2 matches 7 bases. Germline CDR1 MDHEN, CDR2 SYDVKM. J was trimmed by 5 bases and V by 5 bases; bases with no gene match: 3. The CDR3 extends over 13 amino acids. The CDR3, as DNA: TGTGCCAGCAGTGGGGACTATAACAATGAGCAGTTCTTC. It specifies CASSGDYNNEQFF.

This clone was picked up a small number of times. The chain links TRBV2 to TRBJ2-4; 11 bases are shared with TRBD2. The germline CDR1 and CDR2 sequences are SNHLY and FYNNEI. This CDR3 has 17 residues. J gave up 3 bases and V 6 bases, and 10 bases lay outside the gene matches. The CDR3 sequence: CASRPTSGSIVKNIQYF. In DNA form, the CDR3 reads TGTGCCAGCAGACCTACTAGCGGGAGTATAGTCAAAAACATTCAGTACTTC.

This clone was detected a few times. The chain employs TRBV2 and TRBJ1-5; D is unclear. Trimming cost V 2 bases and J 4 bases, with 9 bases left between them. Germline CDR1 and CDR2: SNHLY and FYNNEI. The CDR3 extends over 14 amino acids. The CDR3 DNA is TGTGCCAGCAGTGAACAGGCTATGAATCAGCCCCAGCATTTT. It is translated as CASSEQAMNQPQHF.

The chain employs TRBV2 and TRBJ1-5; D gene uncertain. Looked up from germline, CDR1 is SNHLY and CDR2 is FYNNEI. This CDR3 is 14 amino acids long. V lost 4 bases, J lost 3 bases, and 10 bases lay in between. The CDR3 nucleotides read TGTGCCAGCAGTGTTCGGGGTACCAATCAGCCCCAGCATTTT. It is translated as CASSVRGTNQPQHF.

This chain uses TRBV5-5 with TRBJ2-1; D perhaps matches TRBD2 (6 bases). The V end was cut by 1 base, the J end by 2 bases, with 10 bases between. CDR1 SGHKS and CDR2 YYEKEE come from the germline V gene (reference sequence). This CDR3 region has 15 residues. CDR3 residues: CASSLPTGAYNEQFF. The CDR3 DNA reads as TGTGCCAGCAGCTTGCCCACGGGAGCCTACAATGAGCAGTTCTTC.

This clone was recorded a few times. The rearrangement uses TRBV4-1 and TRBJ2-1, with D possibly matching TRBD2 (6 bases). Germline CDR1 MGHRA, CDR2 YSYEKL. Trimming took 7 bases from V and 1 from J, leaving 20 bases between them. The CDR3 is 17 amino acids. The chain's CDR3 is CASTLAGLGGSYNEQFF. CDR3 bases: TGCGCCAGCACCCTTGCGGGTCTGGGAGGTTCCTACAATGAGCAGTTCTTC.

This clone was seen a few times. CDR3 sequence: CASRAGTSGDYEQYF. The CDR3 nucleotides read TGTGCCAGCAGAGCCGGGACTAGCGGAGATTACGAGCAGTACTTC. The V and J genes are TRBV5-4 and TRBJ2-7, with 11 bases matching TRBD2. The CDR3 has 15 residues. Per the germline V gene, CDR1 is SGHNT and CDR2 is YYREEE (reference sequence). The trim removed 5 bases at V and 4 bases at J, leaving 8 bases unmatched.

This clone was detected a few times. The V call is TRBV27, the J call TRBJ1-6, with TRBD1 matching 8 bases. The V segment lost 6 bases and the J segment 8 bases; nucleotides outside the gene matches: 0. Per the germline V gene, CDR1 is MNHEY and CDR2 is SMNVEV (reference sequence). The CDR3 is 12 residues long. CDR3 sequence (DNA): TGTGCCAGCAGGACAGGGGATTCACCCCTCCACTTT. As protein: CASRTGDSPLHF.

This clone was counted a single time. The chain uses TRBV7-2 and TRBJ2-1; 12 nucleotides line up with TRBD2. The J segment lost 7 bases and the V segment lost 8 bases, leaving 9 bases of the junction unmatched. CDR3 size: 15 residues. Germline V gene data show CDR1 as SGHTA and CDR2 as FQGNSA. Here the CDR3 reads CASSSSGGEGNEQFF. CDR3 sequence (DNA): TGTGCCAGCTCATCTAGCGGGGGGGAGGGTAATGAGCAGTTCTTC. Filled out from reference TRBV7-2 and TRBJ2-1, the complete variable domain reads GAGVSQSPSNKVTEKGKDVELRCDPISGHTALYWYRQSLGQGLEFLIYFQGNSAPDKSGLPSDRFSAERTGGSVSTLTIQRTQQEDSAVYLCASSSSGGEGNEQFFGPGTRLTVL.

This clone came up a few times. The chain joins TRBV12-5 to TRBJ2-1; possible D gene TRBD2, 6 bases. Germline lookup yields CDR1 LGHNT and CDR2 FRNRAP. The V end lost 6 bases, the J end lost 8 bases, and 14 bases lay between the germline ends. This CDR3 is built from 13 residues. The CDR3 DNA is TGTGCTAGTGGCTATCCGGGACTGGATGAGCAGTTCTTC. Amino acid sequence: CASGYPGLDEQFF. Full variable domain (missing parts from reference TRBV12-5 and TRBJ2-1): DARVTQTPRHKVTEMGQEVTMRCQPILGHNTVFWYRQTMMQGLELLAYFRNRAPLDDSGMPKDRFSAEMPDATLATLKIQPSEPRDSAVYFCASGYPGLDEQFFGPGTRLTVL.